This T cell receptor (beta chain) emerged from a study of control samples from healthy donors and cancer patients. Germline trimming cut 2 bases from V and 8 bases from J; bases unmatched to any gene: 8. This CDR3 contains 15 residues. Germline V lookup: CDR1 SGHTA, CDR2 FQGNSA. Only in-frame clones appear in the TCRdb table, and some are missing; sequencing was by immunoSEQ multiplex PCR. The table has approximately 220,000 clones, around 94% seen once; the top ten hold over 1.2%. Source material: blood. The chain uses TRBV7-2 and TRBJ2-2; 7 bases match TRBD2. The receptor's source is a man aged 50 to 60 in good health. The CDR3 DNA sequence: TGTGCCAGCAGCTTAAGGATGAATAGCGGGGGGGAGCTGTTTTTT. It yields the protein CASSLRMNSGGELFF.